This T cell receptor beta chain originates from a study of neoadjuvant anti-PD-1 for oral cavity cancer. This clone occurred once. Assay: immunoSEQ multiplex PCR; the TCRdb copy retains only in-frame clones and omits some. Of about 72,000 clones in the sample, 83% were seen once. Germline V gene data show CDR1 as SGHTA and CDR2 as FQGTGA. V shed 1 base and J 9 bases; nucleotides not matched to a gene: 10. The CDR3 covers 17 residues. This clonotype was sampled from a person aged 35 to 85 with oral cavity squamous cell carcinoma. This rearrangement joins TRBV7-3 to TRBJ2-1; 12 nucleotides match TRBD2. The source was PBMCs, collected before nivolumab (anti-PD-1) treatment. For the CDR3, the DNA is TGTGCCAGCAGCTTAATGGGGCTAGCGGGAGGGCGGAGTGAGCAGTTCTTC. Protein: CASSLMGLAGGRSEQFF.